Listed below are T cell receptor beta chains from one sample, sequenced in a study of blood T cell repertoires in COVID-19. This table comes from immunoSEQ multiplex PCR, and its TCRdb copy is limited to in-frame clones, with some not included. This sample has approximately 160,000 clones; approximately 84% occur once, and the top ten carry less than 9%. Input material: peripheral blood. These receptor sequences come from a man between 35 and 55 years old who had recovered from COVID-19. CDR3s include the opening cysteine and the closing phenylalanine or tryptophan. The D gene is left open where the match is weak. Where a row states a size, it is once, few, many or the class of an expanded clone; other rows omit it.

d_gene: NA
len: 14
v_gene: TRBV4-3
j_gene: TRBJ1-5
abundance: NA
CDR3nt: TGCGCCAGCAGCATGTATAGGGGTAGTCAGCCCCAGCATTTT
CDR3aa: CASSMYRGSQPQHF

d_gene: NA
len: 14
v_gene: TRBV4-2
j_gene: TRBJ1-5
abundance: NA
CDR3nt: TGTGCCAGCAGCCAAGACCGCGGGGCTCAGCCCCAGCATTTT
CDR3aa: CASSQDRGAQPQHF

d_gene: NA
len: 15
v_gene: TRBV6-5
j_gene: TRBJ2-2
abundance: NA
CDR3nt: TGTGCCAGCACCCTACAGGACCCGGGCACCGGGGAGCTGTTTTTT
CDR3aa: CASTLQDPGTGELFF

d_gene: NA
len: 16
v_gene: TRBV18
j_gene: TRBJ2-3
abundance: NA
CDR3nt: TGTGCCAGCTCGCCCGAGTTACGTCTAGCCGGAGATACGCAGTATTTT
CDR3aa: CASSPELRLAGDTQYF

d_gene: NA
len: 11
v_gene: TRBV19
j_gene: TRBJ2-1
abundance: NA
CDR3nt: TGTGCCATAAAAAGCGGGCCTGAGCAGTTCTTC
CDR3aa: CAIKSGPEQFF

d_gene: NA
len: 11
v_gene: TRBV28
j_gene: TRBJ1-1
abundance: NA
CDR3nt: TGTGCCAGCAGCACCAGGGTGGTAGCTTTCTTT
CDR3aa: CASSTRVVAFF

d_gene: TRBD1
len: 14
v_gene: TRBV7-2
j_gene: TRBJ1-1
abundance: NA
CDR3nt: TGTGCCAGCAGGCCACAGGGGTATCTATCTGAAGCTTTCTTT
CDR3aa: CASRPQGYLSEAFF

d_gene: TRBD2
len: 17
v_gene: TRBV4-1
j_gene: TRBJ2-1
abundance: NA
CDR3nt: TGCGCCAGCAGCGCCCCTTGCTTAGCGGGAGGTAGCAATGAGCAGTTCTTC
CDR3aa: CASSAPCLAGGSNEQFF

d_gene: TRBD2
len: 16
v_gene: TRBV4-2
j_gene: TRBJ2-7
abundance: NA
CDR3nt: TGTGCCAGCAGCCATCCGCTAGCGGGGGGCCCCTACGAGCAGTACTTC
CDR3aa: CASSHPLAGGPYEQYF

d_gene: NA
len: 15
v_gene: TRBV15
j_gene: TRBJ1-1
abundance: NA
CDR3nt: TGTGCCACCAGCAGAGGGGGACTTCTGAACACTGAAGCTTTCTTT
CDR3aa: CATSRGGLLNTEAFF

d_gene: NA
len: 14
v_gene: TRBV30
j_gene: TRBJ1-5
abundance: NA
CDR3nt: TGTGCCTGGAACCCAAAACAGACCTATCAGCCCCAGCATTTT
CDR3aa: CAWNPKQTYQPQHF

d_gene: NA
len: 17
v_gene: TRBV7-6
j_gene: TRBJ1-4
abundance: NA
CDR3nt: TGTGCCAGCAGCTTAGGATGGGCAACCCTGGCTAATGAAAAACTGTTTTTT
CDR3aa: CASSLGWATLANEKLFF

d_gene: NA
len: 12
v_gene: TRBV12-2
j_gene: TRBJ1-5
abundance: few
CDR3nt: TGTGCAAGTCGCTTAGCGTTAAAGCCCCAGCATTTT
CDR3aa: CASRLALKPQHF

d_gene: NA
len: 14
v_gene: TRBV19
j_gene: TRBJ1-2
abundance: NA
CDR3nt: TGTGCCAGTTGCCTAGGGACATTGGAGGAGGGCTACACCTTC
CDR3aa: CASCLGTLEEGYTF

d_gene: NA
len: 11
v_gene: TRBV6-2/TRBV6-3
j_gene: TRBJ2-1
abundance: NA
CDR3nt: TGTGCCAGCAGTTACGAGGGTGAGCAGTTCTTC
CDR3aa: CASSYEGEQFF

d_gene: NA
len: 13
v_gene: TRBV10-3
j_gene: TRBJ2-3
abundance: NA
CDR3nt: TGTGCCATCAGTGAGCGGAGTGTAGATACGCAGTATTTT
CDR3aa: CAISERSVDTQYF

d_gene: TRBD2
len: 14
v_gene: TRBV27
j_gene: TRBJ2-7
abundance: few
CDR3nt: TGTGCCAGCAGTTTAAAGCGGGAGGGCTACGAGCAGTACTTC
CDR3aa: CASSLKREGYEQYF

d_gene: TRBD1
len: 13
v_gene: TRBV4-1
j_gene: TRBJ1-5
abundance: NA
CDR3nt: TGCGCCAGCAGCCCCGACAGGGCCCAGCCCCAGCATTTT
CDR3aa: CASSPDRAQPQHF

d_gene: TRBD1
len: 18
v_gene: TRBV7-8
j_gene: TRBJ2-1
abundance: NA
CDR3nt: TGTGCCAGCAGCTTAGCGGGCCCCCGGGACAGAAGCTCCAATGAGCAGTTCTTC
CDR3aa: CASSLAGPRDRSSNEQFF

d_gene: TRBD1
len: 13
v_gene: TRBV2
j_gene: TRBJ2-2
abundance: NA
CDR3nt: TGTGCCAGCAGTCGACAGGGTCGCGGGGAGCTGTTTTTT
CDR3aa: CASSRQGRGELFF

d_gene: TRBD1
len: 12
v_gene: TRBV12-3/TRBV12-4
j_gene: TRBJ1-1
abundance: NA
CDR3nt: TGTGCCAGCAGAACCAGGGACAGCGAAGCTTTCTTT
CDR3aa: CASRTRDSEAFF

d_gene: NA
len: 15
v_gene: TRBV27
j_gene: TRBJ1-2
abundance: NA
CDR3nt: TGTGCCAGCAGTTTATCGGCAGGGAGGGCGGCTGGCTACACCTTC
CDR3aa: CASSLSAGRAAGYTF

d_gene: TRBD1
len: 14
v_gene: TRBV24-1
j_gene: TRBJ2-5
abundance: NA
CDR3nt: TGTGCCACCCAGGCGACAGGGATGTTGGAGACCCAGTACTTC
CDR3aa: CATQATGMLETQYF

d_gene: NA
len: 15
v_gene: TRBV6-5
j_gene: TRBJ1-4
abundance: NA
CDR3nt: TGTGCCAGCAGTTACTCGCCGGCAACTAATGAAAAACTGTTTTTT
CDR3aa: CASSYSPATNEKLFF

d_gene: NA
len: 11
v_gene: TRBV11-1
j_gene: TRBJ2-5
abundance: NA
CDR3nt: TGTGCCAGCAGCTTCGAAGAGACCCAGTACTTC
CDR3aa: CASSFEETQYF

d_gene: NA
len: 13
v_gene: TRBV19
j_gene: TRBJ1-5
abundance: NA
CDR3nt: TGTGCCAGTAGTGCGCAGGGAGGTCAGCCCCAGCATTTT
CDR3aa: CASSAQGGQPQHF

d_gene: NA
len: 16
v_gene: TRBV19
j_gene: TRBJ2-2
abundance: NA
CDR3nt: TGTGCCAGTAGTATAGGGGGGGATAGACACACCGGGGAGCTGTTTTTT
CDR3aa: CASSIGGDRHTGELFF

d_gene: NA
len: 12
v_gene: TRBV6-5
j_gene: TRBJ2-5
abundance: NA
CDR3nt: TGTGCCAGCATGACGGACTATGAGACCCAGTACTTC
CDR3aa: CASMTDYETQYF

d_gene: TRBD1
len: 13
v_gene: TRBV2
j_gene: TRBJ1-1
abundance: NA
CDR3nt: TGTGCCAGCGAGAGGACAGGGAACACTGAAGCTTTCTTT
CDR3aa: CASERTGNTEAFF

d_gene: NA
len: 15
v_gene: TRBV4-2
j_gene: TRBJ1-1
abundance: few
CDR3nt: TGTGCCAGCAGCTCCCAGTCGGGGGGGCACACTGAAGCTTTCTTT
CDR3aa: CASSSQSGGHTEAFF

d_gene: TRBD1
len: 12
v_gene: TRBV12-3/TRBV12-4
j_gene: TRBJ2-3
abundance: once
CDR3nt: TGTGCCAGCAGTAAACAGGGGTGGGGGCAGTATTTT
CDR3aa: CASSKQGWGQYF

d_gene: NA
len: 13
v_gene: TRBV19
j_gene: TRBJ1-2
abundance: NA
CDR3nt: TGTGCTGTGCGGCGAGGGACTAACTATGGCTACACCTTC
CDR3aa: CAVRRGTNYGYTF

d_gene: NA
len: 12
v_gene: TRBV7-2
j_gene: TRBJ1-1
abundance: NA
CDR3nt: TGTGCCAGCAGCTTAGCTGGGGGGGGGATTTTCTTT
CDR3aa: CASSLAGGGIFF

d_gene: NA
len: 12
v_gene: TRBV10-3
j_gene: TRBJ2-7
abundance: NA
CDR3nt: TGTGCCATCAACGACTTCTCCTACGAGCAGTACTTC
CDR3aa: CAINDFSYEQYF

d_gene: TRBD2
len: 15
v_gene: TRBV5-4
j_gene: TRBJ2-3
abundance: NA
CDR3nt: TGTGCCAGCAGCTTTACTAGCGGTACCACAGATACGCAGTATTTT
CDR3aa: CASSFTSGTTDTQYF

d_gene: TRBD2
len: 14
v_gene: TRBV6-1
j_gene: TRBJ2-3
abundance: NA
CDR3nt: TGTGCCAGCAGTGAAGGGGGCGGGAGCAATACGCAGTATTTT
CDR3aa: CASSEGGGSNTQYF

d_gene: TRBD1
len: 14
v_gene: TRBV27
j_gene: TRBJ1-2
abundance: NA
CDR3nt: TGTGCCAGCAGTGCCTCGACAGGGTACTATGGCTACACCTTC
CDR3aa: CASSASTGYYGYTF

d_gene: TRBD1
len: 14
v_gene: TRBV15
j_gene: TRBJ1-4
abundance: NA
CDR3nt: TGTGCCACCAGTAACAGGGGCCCTAATGAAAAACTGTTTTTT
CDR3aa: CATSNRGPNEKLFF

d_gene: NA
len: 11
v_gene: TRBV18
j_gene: TRBJ2-5
abundance: NA
CDR3nt: TGTGCCAGCTCACGAGTAGAGACCCAGTACTTC
CDR3aa: CASSRVETQYF

d_gene: NA
len: 14
v_gene: TRBV21-1
j_gene: TRBJ2-7
abundance: NA
CDR3nt: TGTGCCAGCAGCAAACCGGCAGGGCTGAGGGAGCAGTACTTC
CDR3aa: CASSKPAGLREQYF

d_gene: NA
len: 15
v_gene: TRBV11-3
j_gene: TRBJ2-7
abundance: NA
CDR3nt: TGTGCCAGCACGCCGGGACTCCAGAGCTCCTACGAGCAGTACTTC
CDR3aa: CASTPGLQSSYEQYF

d_gene: NA
len: 14
v_gene: TRBV6-5
j_gene: TRBJ2-7
abundance: NA
CDR3nt: TGTGCCAGCGAAGGGGGGGTCGGGGTGCGCGAGCAGTACTTC
CDR3aa: CASEGGVGVREQYF

d_gene: NA
len: 12
v_gene: TRBV5-4
j_gene: TRBJ2-1
abundance: NA
CDR3nt: TGTGCCAGCAGCTTTATGTACAATGAGCAGTTCTTC
CDR3aa: CASSFMYNEQFF

d_gene: NA
len: 14
v_gene: TRBV5-5
j_gene: TRBJ1-2
abundance: NA
CDR3nt: TGTGCCAGCAGCTTGGCGGGAAGTCCTCGGGGCTACACCTTC
CDR3aa: CASSLAGSPRGYTF

d_gene: NA
len: 13
v_gene: TRBV18
j_gene: TRBJ1-2
abundance: NA
CDR3nt: TGTGCCAGCTCACCACGTGGAGACTATGGCTACACCTTC
CDR3aa: CASSPRGDYGYTF

d_gene: TRBD2
len: 14
v_gene: TRBV2
j_gene: TRBJ2-7
abundance: once
CDR3nt: TGTGCCAGCAGTATGGCTAGCGGGGCCTACGAGCAGTACTTC
CDR3aa: CASSMASGAYEQYF

d_gene: TRBD1
len: 17
v_gene: TRBV6-4
j_gene: TRBJ1-5
abundance: NA
CDR3nt: TGTGCCAGCAGTACATCCGGTGACAGGGGGCATGGCCAGCCCCAGCATTTT
CDR3aa: CASSTSGDRGHGQPQHF

d_gene: NA
len: 14
v_gene: TRBV5-5
j_gene: TRBJ1-1
abundance: NA
CDR3nt: TGTGCCAGCAGCTTGGCCCCAGTGAACACTGAAGCTTTCTTT
CDR3aa: CASSLAPVNTEAFF

d_gene: TRBD2
len: 16
v_gene: TRBV24-1
j_gene: TRBJ2-2
abundance: NA
CDR3nt: TGTGCCACCAGTGATTTAGCGGGGGGCCCCACCGGGGAGCTGTTTTTT
CDR3aa: CATSDLAGGPTGELFF